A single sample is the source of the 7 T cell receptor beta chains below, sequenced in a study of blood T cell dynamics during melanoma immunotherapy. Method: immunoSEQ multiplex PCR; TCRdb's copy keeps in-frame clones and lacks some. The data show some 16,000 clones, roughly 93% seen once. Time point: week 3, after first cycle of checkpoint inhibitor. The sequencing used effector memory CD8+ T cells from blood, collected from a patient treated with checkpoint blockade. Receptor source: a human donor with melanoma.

Here the CDR3 reads CASSYSGTKANYGYTF. The DNA of the CDR3 is TGTGCCAGCAGTTACTCAGGGACTAAAGCTAACTATGGCTACACCTTC. The chain uses TRBV6-6 and TRBJ1-2; D might be TRBD1 (5 bases). The CDR3 has 16 amino acids. From germline, CDR1 is MNHNY and CDR2 SVGAGI (reference sequence). The V gene lost 0 bases and the J gene lost 0 bases, with 11 bases spanning the gap.

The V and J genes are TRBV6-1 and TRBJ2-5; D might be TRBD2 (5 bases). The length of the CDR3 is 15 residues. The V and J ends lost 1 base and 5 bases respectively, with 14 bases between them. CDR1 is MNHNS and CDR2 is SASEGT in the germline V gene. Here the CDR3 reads CASSEDGLAWETQYF. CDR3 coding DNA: TGTGCCAGCAGTGAAGATGGGCTAGCCTGGGAGACCCAGTACTTC.

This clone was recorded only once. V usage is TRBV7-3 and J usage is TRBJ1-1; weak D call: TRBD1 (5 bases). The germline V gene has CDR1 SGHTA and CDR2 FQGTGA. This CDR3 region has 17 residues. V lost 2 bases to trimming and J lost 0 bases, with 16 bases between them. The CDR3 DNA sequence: TGTGCCAGCAGCTTACGGGGGAAGGGCATGGTGAACACTGAAGCTTTCTTT. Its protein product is CASSLRGKGMVNTEAFF.

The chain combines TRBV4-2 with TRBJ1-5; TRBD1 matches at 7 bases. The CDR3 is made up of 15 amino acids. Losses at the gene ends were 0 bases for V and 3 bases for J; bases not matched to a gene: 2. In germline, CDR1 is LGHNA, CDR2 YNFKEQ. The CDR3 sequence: CASSQDKGANQPQHF. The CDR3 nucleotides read TGTGCCAGCAGCCAAGATAAGGGGGCCAATCAGCCCCAGCATTTT.

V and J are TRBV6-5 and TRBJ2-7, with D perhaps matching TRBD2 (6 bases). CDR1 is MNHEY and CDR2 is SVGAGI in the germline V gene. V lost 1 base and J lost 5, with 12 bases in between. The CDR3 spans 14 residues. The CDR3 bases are TGTGCCAGCAGTTACTATGGCGGGATGGACGAGCAGTACTTC. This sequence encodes CASSYYGGMDEQYF.

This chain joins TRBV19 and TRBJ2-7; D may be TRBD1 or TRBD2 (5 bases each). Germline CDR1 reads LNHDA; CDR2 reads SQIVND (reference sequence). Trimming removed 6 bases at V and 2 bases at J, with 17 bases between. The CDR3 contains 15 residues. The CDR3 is CASSPGPTSAYEQYF. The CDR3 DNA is TGTGCCAGTAGCCCGGGACCGACTTCGGCCTACGAGCAGTACTTC.

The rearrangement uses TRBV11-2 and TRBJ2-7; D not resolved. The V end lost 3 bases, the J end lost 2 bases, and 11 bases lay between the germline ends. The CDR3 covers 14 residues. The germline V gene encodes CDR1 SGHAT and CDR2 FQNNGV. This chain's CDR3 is CASSLAGSAYEQYF. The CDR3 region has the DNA TGTGCCAGCAGCTTGGCAGGCTCTGCCTACGAGCAGTACTTC.